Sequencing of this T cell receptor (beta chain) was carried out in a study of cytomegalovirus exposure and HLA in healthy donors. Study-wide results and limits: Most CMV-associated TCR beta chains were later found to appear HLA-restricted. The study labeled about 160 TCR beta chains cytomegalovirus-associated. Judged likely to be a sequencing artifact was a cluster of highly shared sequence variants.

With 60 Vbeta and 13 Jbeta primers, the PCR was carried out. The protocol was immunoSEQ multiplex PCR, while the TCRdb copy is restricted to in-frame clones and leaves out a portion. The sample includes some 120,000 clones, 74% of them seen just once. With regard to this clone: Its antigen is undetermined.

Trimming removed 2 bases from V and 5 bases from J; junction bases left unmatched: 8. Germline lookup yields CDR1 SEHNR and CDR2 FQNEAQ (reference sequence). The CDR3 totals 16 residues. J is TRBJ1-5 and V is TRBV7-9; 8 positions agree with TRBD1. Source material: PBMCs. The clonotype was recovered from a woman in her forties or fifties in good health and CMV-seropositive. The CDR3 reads CASSLMWQGAHQPQHF. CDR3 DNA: TGTGCCAGCAGCTTAATGTGGCAGGGGGCTCATCAGCCCCAGCATTTT.